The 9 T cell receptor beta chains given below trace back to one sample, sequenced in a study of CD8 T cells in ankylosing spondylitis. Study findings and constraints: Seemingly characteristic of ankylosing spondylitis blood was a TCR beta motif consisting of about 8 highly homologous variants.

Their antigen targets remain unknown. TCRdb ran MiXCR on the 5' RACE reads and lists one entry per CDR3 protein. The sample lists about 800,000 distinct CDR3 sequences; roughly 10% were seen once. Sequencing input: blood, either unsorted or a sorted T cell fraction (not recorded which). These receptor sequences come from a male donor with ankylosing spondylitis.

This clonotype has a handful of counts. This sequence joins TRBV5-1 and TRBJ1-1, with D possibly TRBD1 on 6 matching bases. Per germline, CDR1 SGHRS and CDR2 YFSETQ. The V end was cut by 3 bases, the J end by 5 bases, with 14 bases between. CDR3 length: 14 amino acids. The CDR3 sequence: CASSSGTQGTEAFF. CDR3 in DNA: TGCGCCAGCAGCTCCGGGACCCAGGGGACTGAAGCTTTCTTT.

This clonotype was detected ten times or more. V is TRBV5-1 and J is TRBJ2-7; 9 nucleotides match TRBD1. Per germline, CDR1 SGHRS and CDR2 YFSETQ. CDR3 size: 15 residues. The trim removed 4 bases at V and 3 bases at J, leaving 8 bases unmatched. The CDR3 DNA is TGCGCCAGCAGCCGGACAGGGGATAGGAACTACGAGCAGTACTTC. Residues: CASSRTGDRNYEQYF. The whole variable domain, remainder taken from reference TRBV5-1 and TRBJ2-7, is KAGVTQTPRYLIKTRGQQVTLSCSPISGHRSVSWYQQTPGQGLQFLFEYFSETQRNKGNFPGRFSGRQFSNSRSEMNVSTLELGDSALYLCASSRTGDRNYEQYFGPGTRLTVT.

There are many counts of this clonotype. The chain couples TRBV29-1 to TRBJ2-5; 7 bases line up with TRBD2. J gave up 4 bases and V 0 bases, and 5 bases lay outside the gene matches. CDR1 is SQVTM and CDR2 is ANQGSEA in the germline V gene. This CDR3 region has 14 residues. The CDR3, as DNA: TGCAGCGTTGAAGATTCGGGGGGAAGAGAGACCCAGTACTTC. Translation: CSVEDSGGRETQYF.

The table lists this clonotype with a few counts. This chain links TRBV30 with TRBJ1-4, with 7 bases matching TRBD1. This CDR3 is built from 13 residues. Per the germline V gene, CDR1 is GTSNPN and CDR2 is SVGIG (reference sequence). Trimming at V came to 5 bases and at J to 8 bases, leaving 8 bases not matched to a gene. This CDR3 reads CAWFSWDREKLFF. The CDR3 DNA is TGTGCCTGGTTCAGTTGGGACAGAGAAAAACTGTTTTTT. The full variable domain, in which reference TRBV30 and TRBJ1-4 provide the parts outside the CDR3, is SQTIHQWPATLVQPVGSPLSLECTVEGTSNPNLYWYRQAAGRGLQLLFYSVGIGQISSEVPQNLSASRPQDRQFILSSKKLLLSDSGFYLCAWFSWDREKLFFGSGTQLSVL.

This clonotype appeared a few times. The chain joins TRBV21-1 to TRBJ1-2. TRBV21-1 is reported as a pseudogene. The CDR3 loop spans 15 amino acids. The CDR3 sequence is CASSILGEGSYGYTF. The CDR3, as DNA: TGTGCCAGCAGCATCCTCGGGGAGGGTTCCTATGGCTACACCTTC.

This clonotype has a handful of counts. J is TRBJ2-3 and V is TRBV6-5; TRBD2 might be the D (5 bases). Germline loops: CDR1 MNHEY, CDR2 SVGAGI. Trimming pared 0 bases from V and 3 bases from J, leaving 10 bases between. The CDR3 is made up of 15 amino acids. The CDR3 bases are TGTGCCAGCAGTTACTCGCTCACTAGGACAGATACGCAGTATTTT. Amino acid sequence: CASSYSLTRTDTQYF.

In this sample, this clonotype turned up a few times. Written as DNA, the CDR3 is TGTGCCAGCAGTTATCGCAGGACAGCAATGAACACTGAAGCTTTCTTT. Its protein product is CASSYRRTAMNTEAFF. The V gene is TRBV6-5, the J gene TRBJ1-1; the D gene is possibly TRBD1 (6 bases). The length of the CDR3 is 16 residues. The germline V gene encodes CDR1 MNHEY and CDR2 SVGAGI. Trimming pared 3 bases from V and 0 bases from J, leaving 14 bases between.

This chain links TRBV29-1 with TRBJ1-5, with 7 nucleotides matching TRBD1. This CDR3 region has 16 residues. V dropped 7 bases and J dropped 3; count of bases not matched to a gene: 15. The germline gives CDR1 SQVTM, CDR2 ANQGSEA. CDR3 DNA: TGCAGCGGCGGACAGGACGCACCACGAAACAATCAGCCCCAGCATTTT. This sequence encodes CSGGQDAPRNNQPQHF.

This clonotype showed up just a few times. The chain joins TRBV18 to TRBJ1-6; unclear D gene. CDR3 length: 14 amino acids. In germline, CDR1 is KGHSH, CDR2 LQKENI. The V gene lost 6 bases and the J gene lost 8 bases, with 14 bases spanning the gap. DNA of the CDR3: TGTGCCAGCTCGGGCGGCAGGAGGGATTCACCCCTCCACTTT. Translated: CASSGGRRDSPLHF.